Following are 29 T cell receptor beta chains from one sample sequenced in a study of cytotoxic CD8 clonotypes in ibrutinib-treated CLL. Repertoires were generated with immunoSEQ multiplex PCR, while TCRdb's copy carries only in-frame clones and drops some. Of approximately 130,000 clones in the sample, around 84% were seen once. The sample was PBMCs, taken after 24 months of ibrutinib treatment. The source is a human donor with chronic lymphocytic leukemia.

This clone came up a few times. The V and J genes are TRBV9 and TRBJ2-3; D might be TRBD1 (6 bases). From germline, CDR1 is SGDLS and CDR2 YYNGEE. V was trimmed by 3 bases and J by 2 bases, leaving 10 bases between them. The CDR3 is 14 residues long. The CDR3: CASSEDRSTDTQYF. The DNA for the CDR3 is TGTGCCAGCAGCGAGGACAGATCCACAGATACGCAGTATTTT.

The genes are TRBV5-1 and TRBJ1-4; D unresolved. The CDR3 is 17 residues long. V gave up 4 bases and J gave up 8 bases, with 24 bases separating them. In germline, CDR1 is SGHRS, CDR2 YFSETQ. The DNA of the CDR3 is TGCGCCAGCAGCCCCACGCCCTCCGGGTCAGTAGGGGAAAAACTGTTTTTT. Protein product: CASSPTPSGSVGEKLFF.

This chain joins TRBV18 and TRBJ1-2; D possibly corresponds to TRBD1 (5 bases). Per the germline V gene, CDR1 is KGHSH and CDR2 is LQKENI. The CDR3 consists of 12 residues. Trimming pared 8 bases from V and 10 bases from J, leaving 17 bases between. In DNA, the CDR3 is TGTGCCAGCACTGAACAGGCATCGGACTACACCTTC. Translating gives CASTEQASDYTF.

With respect to this clone: Other DNA sequences in the same sample also yield this CDR3. This chain joins TRBV6-6 and TRBJ1-6, with D hard to call. From germline, CDR1 is MNHNY and CDR2 SVGAGI (reference sequence). This CDR3 has 13 residues. The V end lost 7 bases, the J end lost 8 bases, and 12 bases lay between the germline ends. This CDR3 is CASTLGRDSPLHF. In nucleotides, the CDR3 is TGTGCCAGCACCCTTGGCCGAGATTCACCCCTCCACTTT.

This clone was seen a few times. The rearrangement joins TRBV6-6 to TRBJ1-6, with a weak D call TRBD1 (5 bases). Germline V CDR1 and CDR2: MNHNY, SVGAGI (reference sequence). This CDR3 is built from 15 residues. The V gene lost 2 bases and the J gene lost 7 bases, with 12 bases spanning the gap. This CDR3 is CASSYPNDRNSPLHF. The CDR3 DNA sequence: TGTGCCAGCAGTTACCCTAATGACAGAAATTCACCCCTCCACTTT.

This chain connects TRBV7-2 to TRBJ2-1; 12 bases map to TRBD2. Germline V gives CDR1 SGHTA, CDR2 FQGNSA. The length of the CDR3 is 16 residues. The junction had 2 bases not matched to a gene; V was cut back by 1 base and J by 4 bases. The CDR3 reads CASSLGTSGEYNEQFF. CDR3 bases: TGTGCCAGCAGCTTAGGGACTAGCGGGGAGTACAATGAGCAGTTCTTC.

This clone was picked up a small number of times. The CDR3 DNA reads TGTGCCAGTAGTACCACAGGGATTGGGACCGGGGAGCTGTTTTTT. It encodes CASSTTGIGTGELFF. V usage is TRBV19 and J usage is TRBJ2-2; TRBD1 is a possible D gene (6 bases). The germline CDR1 and CDR2 sequences are LNHDA and SQIVND (reference sequence). The CDR3 totals 15 residues. With 4 bases removed from V and 5 bases from J, the gap between germline ends came to 14 bases.

CDR3 nucleotides: TGTGCCTGGAGTTTAAAGGCGAACACTGAAGCTTTCTTT. This codes for CAWSLKANTEAFF. The rearrangement joins TRBV30 to TRBJ1-1; no clear D. Looked up from germline, CDR1 is GTSNPN and CDR2 is SVGIG (reference sequence). The ends were cut back, 2 bases at V and 1 base at J, with 8 bases in the middle. The CDR3 spans 13 residues.

The gene calls are TRBV6-1 and TRBJ1-6; D is ambiguous. CDR1 is MNHNS, CDR2 SASEGT, per germline. The length of the CDR3 is 16 residues. The V gene lost 1 base and the J gene lost 7 bases, with 14 bases spanning the gap. CDR3 loop: CASSEVPHSPNSPLHF. Written as DNA, the CDR3 is TGTGCCAGCAGTGAAGTCCCCCATTCACCGAATTCACCCCTCCACTTT.

The chain is built from TRBV18 and TRBJ1-4, with TRBD1 matching over 9 bases. CDR3 length: 15 amino acids. CDR1 is KGHSH and CDR2 is LQKENI in the germline V gene. J was trimmed by 5 bases and V by 1 base; bases with no gene match: 2. The CDR3 DNA follows: TGTGCCAGCTCACCACTAGGACAGGGGAATGAAAAACTGTTTTTT. Encoded protein: CASSPLGQGNEKLFF.

This sequence joins TRBV10-3 and TRBJ2-5, with 11 bases that match TRBD2. CDR1 is ENHRY, CDR2 SYGVKD, per germline. The CDR3 totals 14 residues. V was pared by 6 bases and J by 3 bases, with 3 bases of the junction left unmatched. CDR3 protein: CAISLTSGEETQYF. The CDR3, as DNA: TGTGCCATCAGCCTGACTAGCGGGGAAGAGACCCAGTACTTC.

This chain connects TRBV11-1 to TRBJ2-7; TRBD2 agrees at 7 bases. The V gene end was trimmed by 4 bases and the J gene end by 6 bases; junction bases not matched to a gene: 18. The length of the CDR3 is 17 residues. The germline CDR1 and CDR2 sequences are SGHAT and FQDESV (reference sequence). CDR3 sequence (DNA): TGTGCCAGCAGCTCGTCTTGGGGGGGAACGGGGATCCGCGAGCAGTACTTC. It yields the protein CASSSSWGGTGIREQYF.

The rearrangement uses TRBV7-9 and TRBJ1-4; D remains unclear. Looked up from germline, CDR1 is SEHNR and CDR2 is FQNEAQ (reference sequence). The CDR3 contains 14 residues. Between the trimmed V and J ends, which lost 5 bases and 5 bases, there was a span of 12 bases. CDR3 in DNA: TGTGCCAGCAGCGTGCGGGAGCTAAATGAAAAACTGTTTTTT. It yields the protein CASSVRELNEKLFF.

V is TRBV7-3 and J is TRBJ2-2; D not certain. The ends were cut back, 5 bases at V and 0 bases at J, with 7 bases in the middle. Germline CDR1 is SGHTA and CDR2 is FQGTGA. This CDR3 has 14 residues. The CDR3 loop is CASSPLSNTGELFF. CDR3 DNA sequence: TGTGCCAGCAGCCCCCTATCGAACACCGGGGAGCTGTTTTTT.

The chain joins TRBV19 to TRBJ1-5; D might be TRBD1 (6 bases). Germline CDR1 LNHDA, CDR2 SQIVND (reference sequence). This CDR3 has 17 amino acids. Trimming shortened V by 4 bases and J by 0 bases, and 16 bases separated the two germline ends. The CDR3 DNA follows: TGTGCCAGTAGTAGCAATAGACAGGCGAATAGCAATCAGCCCCAGCATTTT. This encodes CASSSNRQANSNQPQHF.

A single count supports this clone. V usage is TRBV5-5 and J usage is TRBJ1-1, with D perhaps matching TRBD1 (5 bases). Germline lookup yields CDR1 SGHKS and CDR2 YYEKEE (reference sequence). Trimming removed 5 bases from V and 4 bases from J, with 18 bases in between. This CDR3 has 15 amino acids. CDR3 bases: TGTGCCAGCAGTTCAATCAGGGAAATGGGCACTGAAGCTTTCTTT. Translation gives CASSSIREMGTEAFF. Combining the CDR3 with reference TRBV5-5 and TRBJ1-1 gives the whole variable domain DAGVTQSPTHLIKTRGQQVTLRCSPISGHKSVSWYQQVLGQGPQFIFQYYEKEERGRGNFPDRFSARQFPNYSSELNVNALLLGDSALYLCASSSIREMGTEAFFGQGTRLTVV.

V and J are TRBV20-1 and TRBJ2-2; D ambiguous. V was shortened by 1 base and J by 6 bases, with 3 bases between the two germline ends. Germline V gene lookup returns CDR1 DFQATT and CDR2 SNEGSKA (reference sequence). The CDR3 extends over 11 amino acids. CDR3 bases: TGCAGTGCTAGAGCTTCCGGGGAGCTGTTTTTT. It codes for CSARASGELFF.

This sequence joins TRBV27 and TRBJ1-6; D is ambiguous. V dropped 5 bases and J dropped 8 bases, with 16 bases sitting between them. The CDR3 is 15 residues long. Germline assignment: CDR1 MNHEY and CDR2 SMNVEV (reference sequence). CDR3 nucleotide sequence: TGTGCCAGCAGTCTTCGAGGGTTTTGGGATTCACCCCTCCACTTT. Its translation: CASSLRGFWDSPLHF.

This rearrangement joins TRBV7-6 to TRBJ2-7; TRBD1 or TRBD2 may be the D gene (5 bases each). V was cut by 1 base and J by 6 bases, with 16 bases left in between. The CDR3 is 15 amino acids. Germline lookup yields CDR1 SGHVS and CDR2 FNYEAQ. The CDR3 region has the DNA TGTGCCAGCAGCTTAGGGGGGAGCTTTAGAGGCGAGCAGTACTTC. It encodes CASSLGGSFRGEQYF.

The chain is built from TRBV7-2 and TRBJ1-2; 8 bases line up with TRBD1. V lost 5 bases and J lost 9; bases outside the gene matches: 14. The CDR3 runs to 15 residues. Germline lookup yields CDR1 SGHTA and CDR2 FQGNSA. The CDR3 loop reads CASSHDRGVLGSYTF. Here the CDR3 DNA reads TGTGCCAGCAGCCACGACAGGGGCGTGCTGGGGAGCTACACCTTC.

Worth noting for this clone: The same CDR3 also results from other DNA sequences found in this sample. Written as DNA, the CDR3 is TGTGCCAGCAGTACACCTACCGGGGAGCTGTTTTTT. Protein product: CASSTPTGELFF. The chain has TRBV28 and TRBJ2-2; D uncertain. The length of the CDR3 is 12 residues. Trimming took 5 bases from V and 5 from J, leaving 6 bases between them. In germline, CDR1 is MDHEN, CDR2 SYDVKM.

The chain uses TRBV7-9 and TRBJ2-2; D unresolved. Trimming took off 0 bases at V and 5 bases at J, with 7 bases between the two ends. The CDR3 sequence is 14 residues long. Looked up from germline, CDR1 is SEHNR and CDR2 is FQNEAQ (reference sequence). CDR3: CASSLARGTGELFF. The CDR3 region has the DNA TGTGCCAGCAGCTTAGCCCGCGGTACCGGGGAGCTGTTTTTT.

The V gene is TRBV6-1, the J gene TRBJ2-1, with D perhaps matching TRBD1 or TRBD2 (5 bases each). This CDR3 region has 12 residues. CDR1 MNHNS and CDR2 SASEGT come from the germline V gene. Trimming stripped 6 bases from V and 10 bases from J, with 13 bases between. The CDR3 coding sequence is TGTGCCAGCAGAAAAGGGACGGGAGAGCAGTTCTTC. This translates into CASRKGTGEQFF.

This chain uses TRBV21-1 with TRBJ2-2; the D call in the table, TRBD2, was not verified against the DNA. TRBV21-1 is a recognized pseudogene. This CDR3 contains 20 residues. The CDR3 DNA reads as TGTGCCAGCAGCCTTTATGCCCCTGGATGCGGGGGTGTGAACACCGGGGAGCTGTTTTTT. As protein: CASSLYAPGCGGVNTGELFF.

This clone has only one observation. The rearrangement joins TRBV7-2 to TRBJ2-3; 7 bases line up with TRBD2. Germline CDR1 and CDR2: SGHTA and FQGNSA. CDR3 length equals 16 residues. The V gene end was trimmed by 1 base and the J gene end by 4 bases; junction bases not matched to a gene: 8. The CDR3 sequence is CASSLGSGAIADTQYF. As DNA, the CDR3 is TGTGCCAGCAGCTTAGGGAGCGGGGCCATAGCAGATACGCAGTATTTT.

CDR3 loop: CASTSDSPTITGELFF. CDR3 coding DNA: TGTGCCAGCACATCGGACAGCCCCACTATCACCGGGGAGCTGTTTTTT. This chain links TRBV2 with TRBJ2-2, with D perhaps matching TRBD1 (6 bases). Between the trimmed V and J ends, which lost 7 bases and 4 bases, there was a span of 19 bases. This CDR3 comprises 16 residues. Looked up from germline, CDR1 is SNHLY and CDR2 is FYNNEI. The variable domain in full, with the rest retrieved from reference TRBV2 and TRBJ2-2, is EPEVTQTPSHQVTQMGQEVILRCVPISNHLYFYWYRQILGQKVEFLVSFYNNEISEKSEIFDDQFSVERPDGSNFTLKIRSTKLEDSAMYFCASTSDSPTITGELFFGEGSRLTVL.

This clone was seen a handful of times. The J gene is TRBJ1-6, the V gene TRBV4-1, with 9 bases lining up with TRBD1. J lost 10 bases, V lost 5 bases, and 6 bases had no gene match. There are 14 residues in the CDR3. In germline, CDR1 is MGHRA, CDR2 YSYEKL. Here the CDR3 reads CASSWDRVISPLHF. DNA for the CDR3: TGCGCCAGCAGCTGGGACAGGGTAATCTCACCCCTCCACTTT.

The chain links TRBV27 to TRBJ1-6; D remains ambiguous. Germline V gene data show CDR1 as MNHEY and CDR2 as SMNVEV (reference sequence). The CDR3 has 16 amino acids. V gave up 4 bases and J gave up 0 bases, with 10 bases separating them. CDR3 sequence: CASSSVQSSYNSPLHF. CDR3 DNA: TGTGCCAGCAGTTCCGTACAGAGCTCCTATAATTCACCCCTCCACTTT.

The chain combines TRBV9 with TRBJ2-3; D gene ambiguous. The CDR3 covers 15 residues. The germline CDR1 and CDR2 sequences are SGDLS and YYNGEE. Deletions cut 4 bases from V and 1 base from J, with 13 bases between. CDR3 sequence reads: CASSPYRSGTDTQYF. The DNA of the CDR3 is TGTGCCAGCAGCCCATACCGGTCCGGCACAGATACGCAGTATTTT.